These 6 T cell receptor beta chains originate from one sample sequenced in a study of tumor-infiltrating lymphocytes in primary liver carcinoma. From 400 to 500 ng total RNA, TCR beta cDNA was generated with a primer in the constant region. Nested multiplex PCR, run for three rounds with slightly modified ARM-PCR, yielded TCR beta libraries. Use of TRBV1-TRBV30 forward primers with a C-beta reverse primer characterized the first two PCR rounds, which lasted roughly 11 cycles each. One entry per CDR3 protein results from TCRdb running MiXCR on the multiplex PCR reads. The repertoire holds roughly 120,000 distinct CDR3 sequences, with roughly three fifths as singletons. Scientists recovered RNA and DNA together from roughly 18-30 mg of unsorted bulk tissue. Sample: liver tumor tissue from sampling region 1. Subset indicated: tumor region T1, superior pole. These receptors came from a woman aged 60-75 years with primary liver carcinoma and hepatitis B virus infection.

With respect to this clonotype: The junction and the germline gene differ at one end; a read error may be behind it. V usage is TRBV12-3 or TRBV12-4 and J usage is TRBJ1-1; D perhaps matches TRBD1 (6 bases). The CDR3 sequence is 16 residues long. CDR3 amino acids: CASGGDKRIVGTEALF. The DNA for the CDR3 is TGTGCCAGCGGTGGGGACAAGAGAATTGTGGGCACTGAAGCTCTCTTT.

The chain has TRBV15 and TRBJ2-5; D call uncertain. The CDR3 loop spans 15 amino acids. V lost 0 bases, J lost 6 bases, and 14 bases lay in between. Germline CDR1 and CDR2: LNHNV and YYDKDF (reference sequence). CDR3 DNA: TGTGCCACCAGCAGAGATCGGCGGCCGGAACAGACCCAGTACTTC. Its translation is CATSRDRRPEQTQYF.

Comment on this clonotype: One junction end does not reproduce the germline sequence, and a read error may be involved. CDR3 DNA sequence: TGTGCCAGCAGCCAAGATTGGAGCGGGAGGGTCTTCAATGAGAAGTTCTTC. Its protein product is CASSQDWSGRVFNEKFF. The V call is TRBV4-2, the J call TRBJ2-1; 10 bases align to TRBD2. Looked up from germline, CDR1 is LGHNA and CDR2 is YNFKEQ. CDR3 size: 17 residues.

As regards this clonotype: Just one base apart from a much larger clone, this may be a read error. This rearrangement joins TRBV6-5 to TRBJ2-2; TRBD1 agrees at 9 bases. Germline V gene lookup returns CDR1 MNHEY and CDR2 SVGAGI. This CDR3 is 16 amino acids long. Here the CDR3 reads CAISGRGQGNTGELFF. The CDR3 DNA reads TGTGCCATCAGTGGCCGGGGACAGGGGAACACCGGGGAGCTGTTTTTT.

In regard to this clonotype: A much larger clone lies one base from this, so it may be a read error. The conserved closing phenylalanine or tryptophan is absent in this CDR3, likely reflecting a read error. The genes are TRBV6-1 and TRBJ1-5; D uncertain. This CDR3 has 15 amino acids. Per the germline V gene, CDR1 is MNHNS and CDR2 is SASEGT. V was trimmed by 7 bases and J by 7 bases, leaving 20 bases between them. CDR3 in DNA: TGTGCCAGCATTGAGGCCACCGGAGGTTTCCAGCCCCAGCATCTT. This codes for CASIEATGGFQPQHL.

A remark on this clonotype: The junction and the germline gene differ at one end; a read error may be behind it. The V gene is TRBV11-2, the J gene TRBJ2-3; no clear D. The length of the CDR3 is 14 residues. Germline CDR1 SGHAT, CDR2 FQNNGV. The CDR3 sequence is CTSSFRGDTDTQYF. The CDR3 region has the DNA TGTACCAGCAGCTTTCGTGGGGACACAGATACGCAGTATTTT.